Each of the 9 T cell receptor beta chains below was sequenced from the same sample in a study of cytomegalovirus exposure and HLA in healthy donors. 13 Jbeta primers and 60 Vbeta primers were used for the PCR. The table came from immunoSEQ multiplex PCR; TCRdb's copy has only in-frame clones and leaves some out. The table includes some 110,000 clones, 50% to 65% detected once. The sequencing sample was made of PBMCs. The receptors here all came from a woman between 40 and 50 years old in good health and CMV-seropositive.

Turning to this clone: Germline and junction disagree at one end, which may indicate a read error. The V gene is TRBV28, the J gene TRBJ1-5; TRBD1 might be the D (6 bases). CDR1 and CDR2 from the germline V gene are MDHEN and SYDVKM. The CDR3 covers 15 residues. As DNA, the CDR3 is TGTGCCAGCAGTTTACGGACAGATAGCAATCGGCCCCAGCATTTT. Its protein product is CASSLRTDSNRPQHF.

The V call is TRBV28, the J call TRBJ2-1; TRBD1 matches 7 bases. CDR3 length: 15 amino acids. Looked up from germline, CDR1 is MDHEN and CDR2 is SYDVKM. With 5 bases clipped from V and 12 bases from J, the junction kept 16 bases outside the gene matches. The CDR3: CASSPRTGGLMGQFF. The CDR3 coding sequence is TGTGCCAGCAGTCCTCGGACAGGTGGTCTCATGGGGCAGTTCTTC. The whole variable domain, filled in from reference TRBV28 and TRBJ2-1, reads DVKVTQSSRYLVKRTGEKVFLECVQDMDHENMFWYRQDPGLGLRLIYFSYDVKMKEKGDIPEGYSVSREKKERFSLILESASTNQTSMYLCASSPRTGGLMGQFFGPGTRLTVL.

The J gene is TRBJ2-7, the V gene TRBV7-2; maybe TRBD1 (5 bases). Looked up from germline, CDR1 is SGHTA and CDR2 is FQGNSA. V lost 5 bases, J lost 2 bases, and 13 bases lay in between. CDR3 length: 14 amino acids. The CDR3, as DNA: TGTGCCAGCAGCCGGCAGGGCCCCCCCTACGAGCAGTACTTC. It encodes CASSRQGPPYEQYF.

This clone has a handful of counts. This rearrangement joins TRBV7-2 to TRBJ2-4, with 8 bases matching TRBD1. The J segment lost 2 bases and the V segment lost 1 base, leaving 7 bases of the junction unmatched. This CDR3 region has 17 residues. Germline V lookup: CDR1 SGHTA, CDR2 FQGNSA. Here the CDR3 reads CASSLDNPGGPKNIQYF. The CDR3 nucleotides read TGTGCCAGCAGCTTAGATAATCCAGGGGGCCCCAAAAACATTCAGTACTTC.

The V call is TRBV5-4, the J call TRBJ2-7, with TRBD1 matching over 9 bases. J was trimmed by 4 bases and V by 3 bases; bases with no gene match: 8. This CDR3 has 15 residues. The germline V gene has CDR1 SGHNT and CDR2 YYREEE (reference sequence). The DNA of the CDR3 is TGTGCCAGCAGCTCAGCCGGGACAGGGCCTTACGAGCAGTACTTC. Its translation is CASSSAGTGPYEQYF.

The CDR3 DNA is TGTGCCAGCAGCTTATTTTCGGGACAGTGGGCTTCGAACACTGAAGCTTTCTTT. Translated, it gives CASSLFSGQWASNTEAFF. J is TRBJ1-1 and V is TRBV7-2; 7 nucleotides agree with TRBD1. J lost 1 base, V lost 2 bases, and 13 bases had no gene match. Germline V lookup: CDR1 SGHTA, CDR2 FQGNSA. This CDR3 comprises 18 residues.

This chain joins TRBV10-3 and TRBJ2-7; D is undetermined. CDR1 ENHRY and CDR2 SYGVKD come from the germline V gene. The length of the CDR3 is 13 residues. Deletions cut 3 bases from V and 3 bases from J, with 9 bases between. The CDR3 DNA reads TGTGCCATCAGTGACCAGAGACTCTACGAGCAGTACTTC. This translates into CAISDQRLYEQYF.

The count of this clone is one. V and J are TRBV6-5 and TRBJ2-3; 9 bases agree with TRBD2. The germline CDR1 and CDR2 sequences are MNHEY and SVGAGI. The CDR3 totals 13 residues. Trimming cost V 8 bases and J 3 bases; bases outside gene matches: 3. The CDR3 protein is CASGLAMTDTQYF. CDR3 DNA: TGTGCCAGCGGACTAGCGATGACAGATACGCAGTATTTT.

This clone was observed at least ten times. The V and J genes are TRBV2 and TRBJ2-4, with 7 bases lining up with TRBD2. V lost 0 bases to trimming and J lost 15 bases; unmatched junction nucleotides: 8. CDR1 and CDR2 from the germline V gene are SNHLY and FYNNEI. This CDR3 comprises 13 residues. The CDR3 DNA reads as TGTGCCAGCAGTGAAGCCCTGGCGGGAGAGGGGTACTTC. This translates into CASSEALAGEGYF. The variable domain in full, with the rest retrieved from reference TRBV2 and TRBJ2-4, is EPEVTQTPSHQVTQMGQEVILRCVPISNHLYFYWYRQILGQKVEFLVSFYNNEISEKSEIFDDQFSVERPDGSNFTLKIRSTKLEDSAMYFCASSEALAGEGYFGAGTRLSVL.